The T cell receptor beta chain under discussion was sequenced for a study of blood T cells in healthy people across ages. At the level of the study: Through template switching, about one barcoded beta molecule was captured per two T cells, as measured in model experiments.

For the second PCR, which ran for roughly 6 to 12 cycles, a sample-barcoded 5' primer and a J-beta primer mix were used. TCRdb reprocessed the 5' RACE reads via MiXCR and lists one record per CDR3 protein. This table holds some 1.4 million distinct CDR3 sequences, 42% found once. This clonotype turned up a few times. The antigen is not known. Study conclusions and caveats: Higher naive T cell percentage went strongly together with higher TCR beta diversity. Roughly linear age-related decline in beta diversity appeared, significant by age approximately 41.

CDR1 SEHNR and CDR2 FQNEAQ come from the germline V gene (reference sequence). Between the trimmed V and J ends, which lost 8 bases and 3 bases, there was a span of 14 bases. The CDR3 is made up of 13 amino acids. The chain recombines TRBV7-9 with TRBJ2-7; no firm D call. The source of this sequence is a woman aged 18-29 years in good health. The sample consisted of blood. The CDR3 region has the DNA TGTGCCAGCTCTCCCACAGTGCACTACGAGCAGTACTTC. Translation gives CASSPTVHYEQYF.